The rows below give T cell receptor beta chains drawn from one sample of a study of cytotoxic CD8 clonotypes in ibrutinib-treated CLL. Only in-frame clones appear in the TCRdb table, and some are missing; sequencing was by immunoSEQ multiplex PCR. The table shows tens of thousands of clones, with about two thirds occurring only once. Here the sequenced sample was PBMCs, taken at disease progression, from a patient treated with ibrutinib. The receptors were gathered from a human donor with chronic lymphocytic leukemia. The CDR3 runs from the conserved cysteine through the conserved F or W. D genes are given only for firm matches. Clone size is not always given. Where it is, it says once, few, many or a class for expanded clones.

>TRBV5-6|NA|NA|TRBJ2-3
CASSLVQGRTDTQYF
TGTGCCAGCAGCTTGGTGCAGGGCCGCACAGATACGCAGTATTTT
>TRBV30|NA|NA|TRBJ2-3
CAWSWDLTDTQYF
TGTGCCTGGAGCTGGGACCTCACAGATACGCAGTATTTT
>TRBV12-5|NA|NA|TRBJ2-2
CASGLVPQGGTGELFF
TGTGCTAGTGGTTTGGTTCCCCAGGGGGGTACCGGGGAGCTGTTTTTT
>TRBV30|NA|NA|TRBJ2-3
CAWGPFTNTQYF
TGTGCCTGGGGTCCTTTCACAAATACGCAGTATTTT
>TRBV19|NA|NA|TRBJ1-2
CASSTGPGNYGYTF
TGTGCCAGTAGTACAGGTCCCGGAAACTATGGCTACACCTTC
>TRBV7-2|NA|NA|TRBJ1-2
CASSPLGYNYGYTF
TGTGCCAGCAGCCCGTTAGGGTACAACTATGGCTACACCTTC
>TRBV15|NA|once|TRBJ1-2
CATSWGALSYGYTF
TGTGCCACCAGCTGGGGAGCGTTGAGCTATGGCTACACCTTC
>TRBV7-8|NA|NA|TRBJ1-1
CASSRRTRILNTEAFF
TGTGCCAGCAGCCGGAGGACGCGCATATTGAACACTGAAGCTTTCTTT
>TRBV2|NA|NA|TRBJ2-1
CASSGGGKQFF
TGTGCCAGCAGTGGAGGGGGAAAGCAGTTCTTC
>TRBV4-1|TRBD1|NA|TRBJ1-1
CASSQVPRDSDEAFF
TGCGCCAGCAGCCAGGTTCCCCGGGACAGCGATGAAGCTTTCTTT
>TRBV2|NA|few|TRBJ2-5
CASRVKTQYF
TGTGCCAGCAGGGTGAAGACCCAGTACTTC
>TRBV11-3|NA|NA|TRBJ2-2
CASSLAGNTGELFF
TGTGCCAGCAGCTTAGCAGGGAACACCGGGGAGCTGTTTTTT
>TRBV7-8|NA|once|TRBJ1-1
CASSLFTVGQNTEAFF
TGTGCCAGCAGCTTATTTACAGTCGGCCAGAACACTGAAGCTTTCTTT
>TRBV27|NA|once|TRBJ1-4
CASSLTWGEKLFF
TGTGCCAGCAGTTTAACTTGGGGGGAAAAACTGTTTTTT
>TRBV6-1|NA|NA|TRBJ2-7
CAIGDPSSYEQYF
TGTGCCATCGGTGACCCGAGCTCCTACGAGCAGTACTTC
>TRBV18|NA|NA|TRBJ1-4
CASSPPGRGGEKLFF
TGTGCCAGCTCACCACCGGGCCGGGGCGGTGAAAAACTGTTTTTT
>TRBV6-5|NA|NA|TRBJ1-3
CASSTITQRGNTIYF
TGTGCCAGCAGCACCATAACTCAACGTGGAAACACCATATATTTT
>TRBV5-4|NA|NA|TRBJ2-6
CASSKGLPSSGANVLTF
TGTGCCAGCAGCAAAGGCCTCCCCAGCTCTGGGGCCAACGTCCTGACTTTC
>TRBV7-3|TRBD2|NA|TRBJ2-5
CASSLNSGQQETQYF
TGTGCCAGCAGCTTAAATAGCGGGCAGCAAGAGACCCAGTACTTC
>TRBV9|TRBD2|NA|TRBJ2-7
CASSVWGRGSDEQYF
TGTGCCAGCAGCGTGTGGGGGAGGGGATCAGACGAGCAGTACTTC
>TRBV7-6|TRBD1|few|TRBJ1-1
CASSSDRGQAFF
TGTGCCAGCAGTTCCGACAGGGGCCAAGCTTTCTTT
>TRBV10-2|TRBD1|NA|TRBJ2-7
CASSESGQGAYEQYF
TGCGCCAGCAGTGAGTCTGGACAGGGGGCCTACGAGCAGTACTTC
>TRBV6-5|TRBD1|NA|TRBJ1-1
CASTGQGWYTEAFF
TGTGCCAGCACGGGACAGGGGTGGTACACTGAAGCTTTCTTT
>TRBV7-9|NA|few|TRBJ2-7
CASVPGVDEQYF
TGTGCCAGCGTTCCCGGGGTGGACGAGCAGTACTTC
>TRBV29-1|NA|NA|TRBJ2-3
CSEGDTQYF
TGCAGCGAAGGAGATACGCAGTATTTT
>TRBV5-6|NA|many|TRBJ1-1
CASSPRGRSMNTEAFF
TGTGCCAGCAGCCCCCGCGGGAGGTCCATGAACACTGAAGCTTTCTTT
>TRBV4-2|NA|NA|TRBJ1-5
CASSQDMGGYQPQHF
TGTGCCAGCAGCCAAGATATGGGGGGTTATCAGCCCCAGCATTTT